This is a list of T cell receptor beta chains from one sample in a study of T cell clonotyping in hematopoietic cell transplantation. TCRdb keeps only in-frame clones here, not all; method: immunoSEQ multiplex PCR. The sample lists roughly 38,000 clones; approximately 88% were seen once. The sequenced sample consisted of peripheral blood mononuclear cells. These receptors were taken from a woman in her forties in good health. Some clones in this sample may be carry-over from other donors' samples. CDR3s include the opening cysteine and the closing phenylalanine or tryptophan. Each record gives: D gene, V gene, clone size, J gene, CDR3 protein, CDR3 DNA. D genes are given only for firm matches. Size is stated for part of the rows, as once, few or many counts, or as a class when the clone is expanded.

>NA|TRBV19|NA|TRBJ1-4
CASSTQAQEKLFF
TGTGCCAGTAGTACGCAGGCCCAGGAAAAACTGTTTTTT
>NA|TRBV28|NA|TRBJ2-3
CASSYSDPSTTDTQYF
TGTGCCAGCAGCTACTCGGACCCCAGCACGACAGATACGCAGTATTTT
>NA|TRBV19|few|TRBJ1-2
CASSIQALHYGYTF
TGTGCCAGTAGTATACAGGCCCTCCACTATGGCTACACCTTC
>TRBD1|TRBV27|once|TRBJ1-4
CASSFSPLTGGGEKLFF
TGTGCCAGCAGTTTTTCTCCTCTTACAGGGGGAGGTGAAAAACTGTTTTTT
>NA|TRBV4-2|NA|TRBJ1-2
CASSQDVAGEGNYGYTF
TGTGCCAGCAGCCAAGATGTAGCCGGAGAGGGTAACTATGGCTACACCTTC
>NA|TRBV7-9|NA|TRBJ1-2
CASSLEGGSPHGYTF
TGTGCCAGCAGCTTAGAAGGAGGCTCGCCCCATGGCTACACCTTC
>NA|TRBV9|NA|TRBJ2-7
CASSPNSPYEQYF
TGTGCCAGCAGCCCCAATAGTCCCTACGAGCAGTACTTC
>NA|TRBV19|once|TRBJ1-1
CASSIDLGAEAFF
TGTGCCAGTAGTATTGACCTAGGTGCTGAAGCTTTCTTT
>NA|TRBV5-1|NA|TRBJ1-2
CASSLSEKRAEGSNYGYTF
TGCGCCAGCAGCTTATCAGAGAAGAGGGCAGAAGGCTCTAACTATGGCTACACCTTC
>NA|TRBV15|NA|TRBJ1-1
CATSRGPGWGNTEAFF
TGTGCCACCAGCAGAGGTCCAGGGTGGGGGAACACTGAAGCTTTCTTT
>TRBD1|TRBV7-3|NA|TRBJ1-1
CASSPGTGGNTEAFF
TGTGCCAGCAGCCCAGGGACAGGCGGGAACACTGAAGCTTTCTTT
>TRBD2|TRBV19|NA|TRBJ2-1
CASSLSTGGPHEQFF
TGTGCCAGTAGCCTCTCGACGGGAGGGCCCCATGAGCAGTTCTTC
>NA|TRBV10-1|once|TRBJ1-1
CASSAMNTEAFF
TGCGCCAGCAGTGCCATGAACACTGAAGCTTTCTTT
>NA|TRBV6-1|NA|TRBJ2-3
CASSADRYTSTDTQYF
TGTGCCAGCAGTGCCGACAGGTACACTTCCACAGATACGCAGTATTTT
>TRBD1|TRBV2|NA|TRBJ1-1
CAGGTGATEAFF
TGTGCCGGAGGGACAGGGGCCACTGAAGCTTTCTTT
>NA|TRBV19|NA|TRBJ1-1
CASSTTLTTEAFF
TGTGCCAGTAGTACCACCCTAACAACTGAAGCTTTCTTT
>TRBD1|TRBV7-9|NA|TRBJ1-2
CASSPRQGRLGGYTF
TGTGCCAGCAGCCCCAGACAGGGGAGGTTGGGCGGCTACACCTTC
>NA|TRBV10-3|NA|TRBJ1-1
CAIRHAREAEAFF
TGTGCCATCAGGCACGCAAGGGAAGCTGAAGCTTTCTTT
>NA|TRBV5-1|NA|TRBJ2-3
CASGADALDTQYF
TGCGCCAGCGGGGCCGACGCGTTAGATACGCAGTATTTT
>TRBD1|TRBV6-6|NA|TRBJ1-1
CASTGQGNTEAFF
TGTGCCAGCACTGGACAGGGGAACACTGAAGCTTTCTTT